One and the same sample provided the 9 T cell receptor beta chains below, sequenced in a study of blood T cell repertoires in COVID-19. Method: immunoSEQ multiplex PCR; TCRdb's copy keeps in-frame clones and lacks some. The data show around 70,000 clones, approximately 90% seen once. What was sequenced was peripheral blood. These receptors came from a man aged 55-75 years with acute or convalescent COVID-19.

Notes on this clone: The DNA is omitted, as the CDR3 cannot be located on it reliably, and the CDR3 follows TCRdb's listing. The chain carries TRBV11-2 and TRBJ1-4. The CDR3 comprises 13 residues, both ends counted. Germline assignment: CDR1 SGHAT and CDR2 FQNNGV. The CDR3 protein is CASSFGSGEKLFF.

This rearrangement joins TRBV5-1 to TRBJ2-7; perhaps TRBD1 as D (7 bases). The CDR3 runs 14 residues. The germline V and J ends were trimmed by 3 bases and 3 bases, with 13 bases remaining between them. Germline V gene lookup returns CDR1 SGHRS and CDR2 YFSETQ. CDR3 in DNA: TGCGCCAGCAGCTGGGGAGGACAGGTCTACGAGCAGTACTTC. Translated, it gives CASSWGGQVYEQYF.

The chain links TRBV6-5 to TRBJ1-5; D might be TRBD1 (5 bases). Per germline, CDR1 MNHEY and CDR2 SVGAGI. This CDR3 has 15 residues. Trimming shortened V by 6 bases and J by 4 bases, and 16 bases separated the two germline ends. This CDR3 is CASRIQGWGNQPQHF. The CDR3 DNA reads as TGTGCCAGCAGAATCCAGGGATGGGGTAATCAGCCCCAGCATTTT.

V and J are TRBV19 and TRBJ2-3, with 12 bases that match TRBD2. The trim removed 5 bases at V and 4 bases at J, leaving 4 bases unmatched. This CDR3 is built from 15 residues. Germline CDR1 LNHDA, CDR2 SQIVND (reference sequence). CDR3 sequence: CASSLLAGGSDTQYF. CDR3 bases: TGTGCCAGTAGTCTACTAGCGGGGGGCTCAGATACGCAGTATTTT. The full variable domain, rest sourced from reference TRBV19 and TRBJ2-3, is DGGITQSPKYLFRKEGQNVTLSCEQNLNHDAMYWYRQDPGQGLRLIYYSQIVNDFQKGDIAEGYSVSREKKESFPLTVTSAQKNPTAFYLCASSLLAGGSDTQYFGPGTRLTVL.

DNA for the CDR3: TGTGCCACCGGAACAGGGTACGAGCAGTACTTC. Protein product: CATGTGYEQYF. This chain uses TRBV24-1 with TRBJ2-7; the D gene is possibly TRBD1 (6 bases). CDR3 length: 11 amino acids. The V end was cut by 9 bases, the J end by 4 bases, with 9 bases between. Looked up from germline, CDR1 is KGHDR and CDR2 is SFDVKD.

The CDR3 bases are TGCGCCAGCAGCCCGCGGACTAGCGGTTATTTCCGGGAGCAGTACTTC. As protein: CASSPRTSGYFREQYF. The genes are TRBV5-1 and TRBJ2-7, with 10 nucleotides matching TRBD2. CDR1 is SGHRS, CDR2 YFSETQ, per germline. Trimming cost V 4 bases and J 7 bases; bases outside gene matches: 14. CDR3 length: 16 amino acids.

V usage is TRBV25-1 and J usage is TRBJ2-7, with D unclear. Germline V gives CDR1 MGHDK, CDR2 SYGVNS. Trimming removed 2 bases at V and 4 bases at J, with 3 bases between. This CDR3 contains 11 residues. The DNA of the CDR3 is TGTGCCAGCAGTGAAGTATACGAGCAGTACTTC. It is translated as CASSEVYEQYF.

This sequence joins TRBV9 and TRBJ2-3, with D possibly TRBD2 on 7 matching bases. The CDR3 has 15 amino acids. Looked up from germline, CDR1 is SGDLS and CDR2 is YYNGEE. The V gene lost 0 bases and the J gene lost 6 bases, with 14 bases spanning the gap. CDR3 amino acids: CASSVGPGGPDTQYF. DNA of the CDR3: TGTGCCAGCAGCGTAGGCCCGGGGGGCCCCGATACGCAGTATTTT.

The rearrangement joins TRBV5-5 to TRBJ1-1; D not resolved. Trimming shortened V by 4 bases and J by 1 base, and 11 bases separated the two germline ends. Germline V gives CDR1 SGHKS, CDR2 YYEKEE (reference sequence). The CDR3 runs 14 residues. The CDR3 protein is CASSRGRTNTEAFF. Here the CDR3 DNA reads TGTGCCAGCAGCCGAGGGCGGACGAACACTGAAGCTTTCTTT.